A single sample is the source of the 25 T cell receptor beta chains below, sequenced in a study of low-dose radiotherapy and immunotherapy resistance in tumors. The sample's time point: before trial treatment. TRAV- and TRBV-specific primers were used for first-strand cDNA, which covered alpha and beta chains. Over roughly 20 PCR cycles, TCRs were amplified from a constant-region primer and V-primer adapter. A single record per CDR3 protein comes from TCRdb applying MiXCR to the reads. In the table there are approximately 90,000 distinct CDR3 sequences, over 15% of which are singletons. The material was PBMCs, obtained before treatment. These receptors were obtained from a male donor with prostate cancer.

This clonotype was recorded at least ten times. The chain has TRBV19 and TRBJ2-1; D is possibly TRBD2 (5 bases). Trimming took 6 bases from V and 0 from J, leaving 12 bases between them. The CDR3 spans 15 residues. The germline V gene has CDR1 LNHDA and CDR2 SQIVND (reference sequence). The CDR3 reads CASRREHSSYNEQFF. The CDR3 DNA follows: TGTGCCAGTAGGAGGGAGCACTCCTCCTACAATGAGCAGTTCTTC.

This clonotype was counted many times. The DNA of the CDR3 is TGTGCCAGTAGCGCTCAGGGACTGAATGTGGATGAGCAGTTCTTC. This gives the protein CASSAQGLNVDEQFF. The chain joins TRBV19 to TRBJ2-1; D possibly corresponds to TRBD2 (6 bases). CDR3 length equals 15 residues. Germline CDR1 and CDR2: LNHDA and SQIVND (reference sequence). Trimming left V 6 bases short and J 8 bases short, with 20 bases between.

This clonotype has at least ten counts. V gene TRBV20-1 combines with J gene TRBJ2-2; 9 bases agree with TRBD2. Germline-derived CDR1 and CDR2 are DFQATT and SNEGSKA (reference sequence). The CDR3 has 14 amino acids. The ends lost 3 bases at V and 2 bases at J; junction bases unmatched: 1. CDR3 DNA: TGCAGTGCTAGGCTAGCGGGAAACACCGGGGAGCTGTTTTTT. This sequence encodes CSARLAGNTGELFF.

This clonotype was seen repeatedly, ten times or more. The rearrangement links TRBV2 to TRBJ1-5, with no clear D. V lost 6 bases, J lost 6 bases, and 15 bases lay in between. The CDR3 spans 14 residues. Germline values: CDR1 SNHLY, CDR2 FYNNEI. The CDR3 loop is CASRKGGRTQPQHF. In DNA form, the CDR3 reads TGTGCCAGCAGGAAGGGTGGGAGAACTCAGCCCCAGCATTTT.

This clonotype was observed at least ten times. This chain uses TRBV19 with TRBJ2-1; D remains ambiguous. The ends were cut back, 4 bases at V and 7 bases at J, with 20 bases in the middle. Looked up from germline, CDR1 is LNHDA and CDR2 is SQIVND (reference sequence). The CDR3 is 16 amino acids. This CDR3 is CASSTLRALYPNEQFF. CDR3 in DNA: TGTGCCAGTAGTACCCTCCGAGCCCTTTACCCTAATGAGCAGTTCTTC.

This clonotype was found a few times. J is TRBJ1-1 and V is TRBV5-4; D is ambiguous. The V gene lost 4 bases and the J gene lost 4 bases, with 11 bases spanning the gap. The CDR3 runs to 13 residues. From germline, CDR1 is SGHNT and CDR2 YYREEE (reference sequence). CDR3 region: CASSRALGTEAFF. As DNA, the CDR3 is TGTGCCAGCAGCCGGGCGCTGGGCACTGAAGCTTTCTTT.

This clonotype has at least ten counts. The chain combines TRBV6-6 with TRBJ2-7; D is possibly TRBD1 or TRBD2 (6 bases each). The CDR3 is 12 residues long. CDR1 and CDR2 from the germline V gene are MNHNY and SVGAGI (reference sequence). V lost 11 bases and J 7 bases, leaving 18 bases between the germline ends. In DNA form, the CDR3 reads TGTGCCGGAGGATCCGGGGGCGGGGAGCAGTACTTC. It translates to CAGGSGGGEQYF.

This clonotype was detected ten times or more. The V gene is TRBV4-2, the J gene TRBJ2-1; D unclear. CDR3 size: 14 residues. Germline V gene data show CDR1 as LGHNA and CDR2 as YNFKEQ. V shed 1 base and J shed 6 bases, with 10 bases lying between them. The CDR3 DNA follows: TGTGCCAGCAGCCAAGTCGGCTCAACCAATGAGCAGTTCTTC. Protein sequence: CASSQVGSTNEQFF.

Many counts were recorded for this clonotype. The gene calls are TRBV13 and TRBJ2-7; D possibly corresponds to TRBD2 (5 bases). V was cut by 3 bases and J by 0 bases, with 6 bases left in between. Per the germline V gene, CDR1 is PRHDT and CDR2 is FYEKMQ (reference sequence). The CDR3 totals 13 residues. The CDR3 sequence is CASSLGDSYEQYF. Written as DNA, the CDR3 is TGTGCCAGCAGCTTGGGAGACTCCTACGAGCAGTACTTC.

There are a few counts of this clonotype. The gene calls are TRBV6-1 and TRBJ1-5, with 8 bases lining up with TRBD1. J lost 0 bases, V lost 6 bases, and 16 bases had no gene match. Germline CDR1 reads MNHNS; CDR2 reads SASEGT. The CDR3 is 19 amino acids. This chain's CDR3 is CASRSGGAGYTYSNQPQHF. CDR3 coding DNA: TGTGCCAGCAGATCAGGGGGCGCGGGGTATACATATAGCAATCAGCCCCAGCATTTT.

The chain combines TRBV5-6 with TRBJ1-2; D not resolved. Trimming left V 0 bases short and J 7 bases short, with 10 bases between. CDR1 and CDR2 from the germline V gene are SGHDT and YYEEEE. The CDR3 extends over 13 amino acids. CDR3 coding DNA: TGTGCCAGCAGCTTGGGTACGGCCAGTGGCTACACCTTC. Its translation is CASSLGTASGYTF.

This clonotype was detected many times. The V and J genes are TRBV2 and TRBJ2-1; 8 bases align to TRBD1. Per germline, CDR1 SNHLY and CDR2 FYNNEI. V lost 7 bases and J lost 0; bases outside the gene matches: 5. This CDR3 comprises 15 residues. The CDR3 protein is CASMRDRSSYNEQFF. CDR3 nucleotides: TGTGCCAGCATGCGGGACAGGAGCTCCTACAATGAGCAGTTCTTC.

In its sample, this clonotype was seen many times. The gene calls are TRBV20-1 and TRBJ1-2; TRBD1 might be the D (6 bases). V was cut by 0 bases and J by 0 bases, with 20 bases left in between. Germline loops: CDR1 DFQATT, CDR2 SNEGSKA (reference sequence). The CDR3 is 18 amino acids. The CDR3 coding sequence is TGCAGTGCTAGAGATGGGGCTGGGACAATTTCAGCTAACTATGGCTACACCTTC. This translates into CSARDGAGTISANYGYTF.

Many counts were recorded for this clonotype. The rearrangement joins TRBV19 to TRBJ1-1; 7 bases are a match to TRBD1. V dropped 8 bases and J dropped 2; count of bases not matched to a gene: 14. Per germline, CDR1 LNHDA and CDR2 SQIVND (reference sequence). This CDR3 is 16 amino acids long. The CDR3 spells CASGATGPRTNTEAFF. Here the CDR3 DNA reads TGTGCCAGTGGCGCGACAGGGCCCCGGACTAACACTGAAGCTTTCTTT. The entire variable domain, with the rest obtained from reference TRBV19 and TRBJ1-1, is as follows: DGGITQSPKYLFRKEGQNVTLSCEQNLNHDAMYWYRQDPGQGLRLIYYSQIVNDFQKGDIAEGYSVSREKKESFPLTVTSAQKNPTAFYLCASGATGPRTNTEAFFGQGTRLTVV.

About this clonotype: Given a far larger clone just one base away, this is likely a sequencing read error. The chain uses TRBV6-8 and TRBJ2-3, with D perhaps matching TRBD2 (6 bases). Germline loops: CDR1 MNHGY, CDR2 SAAAGT. This CDR3 spans 14 amino acids. The V and J ends lost 10 bases and 2 bases respectively, with 16 bases between them. CDR3 in amino acids: CATSGVADTDTQYF. The CDR3 DNA is TGTGCCACTTCCGGAGTAGCGGACACAGATACGCAGTATTTT.

Ten or more counts support this clonotype. The J gene is TRBJ1-6, the V gene TRBV20-1; D is possibly TRBD1 (5 bases). Trimming took 6 bases from V and 0 from J, leaving 15 bases between them. CDR1 and CDR2 from the germline V gene are DFQATT and SNEGSKA (reference sequence). The CDR3 spans 16 residues. The CDR3 DNA reads TGCAGTGCCCCCATGGGGGGGAGCTCCTATAATTCACCCCTCCACTTT. Translating it yields CSAPMGGSSYNSPLHF.

In this sample, this clonotype turned up many times. This rearrangement joins TRBV7-8 to TRBJ2-5; D not resolved. V lost 3 bases and J lost 4, with 12 bases in between. The CDR3 contains 14 residues. From germline, CDR1 is SGHVS and CDR2 FQNEAQ. The DNA for the CDR3 is TGTGCCAGCAGCTTGGACCTAGGGCGAGAGACCCAGTACTTC. Amino acid sequence: CASSLDLGRETQYF.

This clonotype appeared many times. V is TRBV9 and J is TRBJ2-1; D possibly corresponds to TRBD2 (6 bases). Per germline, CDR1 SGDLS and CDR2 YYNGEE. V lost 7 bases and J 9 bases, leaving 8 bases between the germline ends. The CDR3 totals 10 residues. The CDR3 loop reads CASAGSEQFF. The CDR3 nucleotides read TGTGCCAGCGCGGGAAGTGAGCAGTTCTTC.

This clonotype was seen ten or more times. The V and J genes are TRBV20-1 and TRBJ2-3, with 10 nucleotides matching TRBD2. Germline CDR1 reads DFQATT; CDR2 reads SNEGSKA (reference sequence). The CDR3 has 16 amino acids. V was clipped by 2 bases and J by 3 bases; unmatched bases: 8. The CDR3, as DNA: TGCAGTGCTAGAATTCCAGCGGGGGGGAATACAGATACGCAGTATTTT. This gives the protein CSARIPAGGNTDTQYF.

On this clonotype: A single base is all that separates this from a far larger clone, so a read error is likely. The chain couples TRBV6-5 to TRBJ2-5; 9 nucleotides match TRBD1. V trimming: 2 bases; J trimming: 11 bases; junction bases outside the gene matches: 15. The CDR3 is 16 residues long. The germline V gene encodes CDR1 MNHEY and CDR2 SVGAGI. CDR3 bases: TGTGCCAGCAGTTACCGAGGGACAGGGAAAGAGGGGGAGCAGTACTTC. Its protein is CASSYRGTGKEGEQYF.

This clonotype was counted ten times or more. The rearrangement links TRBV7-9 to TRBJ2-7; D perhaps matches TRBD1 (5 bases). V was clipped by 3 bases and J by 3 bases, with 15 bases between them. The CDR3 contains 15 residues. Germline-derived CDR1 and CDR2 are SEHNR and FQNEAQ (reference sequence). CDR3 nucleotides: TGTGCCAGCAGCTTTCGACAGCCCGAAGTCTACGAGCAGTACTTC. It is translated as CASSFRQPEVYEQYF.

This clonotype was found many times. The chain has TRBV7-2 and TRBJ2-3; 13 bases line up with TRBD2. V shed 3 bases, J shed 8 bases, and the junction held 8 bases outside the gene matches. This CDR3 is built from 16 residues. Germline CDR1 SGHTA, CDR2 FQGNSA. The CDR3 bases are TGTGCCAGCAGCTTCGCACTAGCGGGGGGGCAAGGTACGCAGTATTTT. The encoded protein is CASSFALAGGQGTQYF.

V is TRBV14 and J is TRBJ1-1; D is perhaps TRBD1 (6 bases). The V gene lost 8 bases and the J gene lost 4 bases, with 23 bases spanning the gap. The length of the CDR3 is 16 residues. From germline, CDR1 is SGHDN and CDR2 FVKESK. CDR3 protein: CASQIQTGSLGTEAFF. The CDR3 nucleotides are TGTGCCAGCCAAATCCAGACAGGATCCTTGGGCACTGAAGCTTTCTTT.

This clonotype was recorded many times. V usage is TRBV20-1 and J usage is TRBJ2-1, with 8 bases matching TRBD2. Germline CDR1 DFQATT, CDR2 SNEGSKA (reference sequence). V was pared by 4 bases and J by 7 bases, with 15 bases of the junction left unmatched. This CDR3 has 16 residues. CDR3: CSANTAERGIGNEQFF. CDR3 sequence (DNA): TGCAGTGCTAACACGGCGGAGCGGGGGATCGGGAATGAGCAGTTCTTC.

At least ten counts were recorded for this clonotype. The chain uses TRBV29-1 and TRBJ1-1; 10 bases line up with TRBD1. The CDR3 totals 13 residues. J lost 0 bases, V lost 7 bases, and 2 bases had no gene match. Germline V gene sequence: CDR1 SQVTM, CDR2 ANQGSEA. CDR3 protein: CSGQGAMNTEAFF. CDR3 nucleotides: TGCAGCGGACAGGGGGCCATGAACACTGAAGCTTTCTTT.